What follows is one T cell receptor beta chain and its context. In the study's own analysis: Amplified reference gene primers provided the basis for estimating nucleated cell counts. Sequencing was performed with immunoSEQ multiplex PCR; in TCRdb, only in-frame clones are kept and a portion is missing. That table is the source of V, J and clone size, and D and trimming were worked out from the DNA. This table holds around 200,000 clones, roughly 75% found once. This record comes from a study of blood T cell repertoires in COVID-19. Turning to the study itself: Acute and convalescent COVID-19 specimens originated in the United States, Italy and Spain.

Deletions cut 5 bases from V and 0 bases from J, with 5 bases between. Germline CDR1 reads GTSNPN; CDR2 reads SVGIG (reference sequence). The CDR3 totals 13 residues. The chain employs TRBV30 and TRBJ1-6; D uncertain. This clonotype was obtained from an older woman with acute or convalescent COVID-19. Sequencing was performed on peripheral blood. This CDR3 is CAWCSSYNSPLHF. DNA for the CDR3: TGTGCCTGGTGTAGCTCCTATAATTCACCCCTCCACTTT.